This T cell receptor beta chain was sequenced during a study of shared clonotypes between healthy human individuals. Study summary: Plates per donor: three CD4 naive, three CD4 memory, two CD8 naive, one CD8 memory. General observations from the study: The diversity represented, both genetic and in exposure history, was limited by few donors. Clonotype sharing among donors was expected to depend on sequencing depth.

TCRdb keeps only in-frame clones here, not all; method: immunoSEQ multiplex PCR. This sample has around 580,000 clones, with 98% found just once. Naive CD8 cells lacked CD45RO, underwent positive selection for CCR7 and left out terminally differentiated effector memory CD45RA+ cells. V trimming: 1 base; J trimming: 8 bases; junction bases outside the gene matches: 6. CDR1 is SEHNR, CDR2 FQNEAQ, per germline (reference sequence). The CDR3 totals 15 residues. Notes on this clone: Its antigen is still unknown.

This clonotype was sampled from a man aged 30-40 years in good health. The chain has TRBV7-9 and TRBJ2-1; 9 bases agree with TRBD2. Material for sequencing was naive CD8+ T cells sorted from blood. The CDR3 region has the DNA TGTGCCAGCAGCTTAGTAACCGGGACTAGCCATGAGCAGTTCTTC. Its protein is CASSLVTGTSHEQFF.